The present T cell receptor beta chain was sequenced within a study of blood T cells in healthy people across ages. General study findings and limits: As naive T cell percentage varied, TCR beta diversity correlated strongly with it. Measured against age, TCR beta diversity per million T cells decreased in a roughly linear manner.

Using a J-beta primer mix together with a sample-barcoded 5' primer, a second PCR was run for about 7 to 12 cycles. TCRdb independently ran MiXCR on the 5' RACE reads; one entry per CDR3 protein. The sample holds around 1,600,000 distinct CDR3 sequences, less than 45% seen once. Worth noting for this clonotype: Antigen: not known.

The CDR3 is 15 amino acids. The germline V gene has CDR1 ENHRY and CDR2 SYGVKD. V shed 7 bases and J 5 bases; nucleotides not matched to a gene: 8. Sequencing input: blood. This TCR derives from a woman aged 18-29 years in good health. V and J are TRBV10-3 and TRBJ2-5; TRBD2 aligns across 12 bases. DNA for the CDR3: TGTGCCATCATGAGCCCGACTAGCGGGGGCGAGACCCAGTACTTC. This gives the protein CAIMSPTSGGETQYF.